Presented here are 16 T cell receptor beta chains from one specimen sequenced in a study of blood T cell repertoires in COVID-19. TCRdb keeps only in-frame clones here, not all; method: immunoSEQ multiplex PCR. Counted here are approximately 140,000 clones, less than 90% occurring once; the ten biggest clones make up about 1.3%. Sequenced: peripheral blood. The receptor set was obtained from a man between 60 and 75 years old with acute or convalescent COVID-19.

This chain links TRBV6-5 with TRBJ2-7; the match to TRBD1 covers 7 bases. Germline CDR1 reads MNHEY; CDR2 reads SVGAGI. V was clipped by 6 bases and J by 2 bases; unmatched bases: 7. This CDR3 is 14 amino acids long. DNA for the CDR3: TGTGCCAGCAGCCGATTGGACAGGACCTACGAGCAGTACTTC. Encoded protein: CASSRLDRTYEQYF.

This clone came up once. The genes are TRBV19 and TRBJ2-1; 9 bases line up with TRBD2. Germline V CDR1 and CDR2: LNHDA, SQIVND (reference sequence). CDR3 size: 17 residues. J was trimmed by 7 bases and V by 4 bases; bases with no gene match: 14. The CDR3 coding sequence is TGTGCCAGTAGTAGCAGGTATTTGCGGGAGGGTCGTAATGAGCAGTTCTTC. Its translation: CASSSRYLREGRNEQFF.

The chain couples TRBV2 to TRBJ1-6; D uncertain. The germline V gene has CDR1 SNHLY and CDR2 FYNNEI. V lost 7 bases to trimming and J lost 0 bases, with 10 bases between them. This CDR3 is built from 15 residues. CDR3 in DNA: TGTGCCAGCACCCCGGAGAGCTCCTATAATTCACCCCTCCACTTT. It encodes CASTPESSYNSPLHF.

This clone appeared a single time. The gene calls are TRBV23-1 and TRBJ1-1, with TRBD1 as a possible D gene (6 bases). TRBV23-1 is an ORF, and what it does is uncertain. V lost 3 bases and J 1 base, leaving 9 bases between the germline ends. The CDR3 totals 14 residues. The CDR3 DNA follows: TGCGCCAGCAGTCACCGGACAGCGAACACTGAAGCTTTCTTT. Its translation is CASSHRTANTEAFF.

The J gene is TRBJ2-2, the V gene TRBV29-1; D is possibly TRBD1 (6 bases). The CDR3 covers 14 residues. Trimming left V 5 bases short and J 0 bases short, with 10 bases between. Germline assignment: CDR1 SQVTM and CDR2 ANQGSEA. CDR3: CSVPRDTNTGELFF. The DNA for the CDR3 is TGCAGCGTTCCCAGGGACACGAACACCGGGGAGCTGTTTTTT.

The CDR3 coding sequence is TGTGCCTGGAGTGCGGGACAGTACAATCAGCCCCAGCATTTT. It translates to CAWSAGQYNQPQHF. J is TRBJ1-5 and V is TRBV30, with TRBD1 identical over 7 bases. The CDR3 sequence is 14 residues long. Germline CDR1 and CDR2: GTSNPN and SVGIG (reference sequence). V lost 1 base, J lost 3 bases, and 3 bases stayed unmatched.

J is TRBJ1-4 and V is TRBV9; 10 nucleotides match TRBD1. Germline V lookup: CDR1 SGDLS, CDR2 YYNGEE. The length of the CDR3 is 18 residues. With V trimmed by 4 bases and J by 4 bases, 13 bases remained unmatched. The CDR3 nucleotides are TGTGCCAGCAGCCCCTCTATAACCGGGACAGGGGATAATGAAAAACTGTTTTTT. Its translation: CASSPSITGTGDNEKLFF.

Worth noting for this clone: A much bigger clone sits one base away, suggesting this may be a read error. Other DNA sequences in the sample encode the same CDR3. The gene calls are TRBV19 and TRBJ2-2; 7 bases are a match to TRBD1. The germline V gene has CDR1 LNHDA and CDR2 SQIVND (reference sequence). The V and J ends lost 1 base and 0 bases, in that order; junction bases with no gene match: 2. The CDR3 loop spans 16 amino acids. CDR3 in DNA: TGTGCCAGTAGTATAGCGGGGACAGCGAACACCGGGGAGCTGTTTTTT. Amino acid sequence: CASSIAGTANTGELFF.

This chain uses TRBV5-1 with TRBJ1-6, with D tentatively TRBD1 (5 bases). The CDR3 runs to 17 residues. The germline gives CDR1 SGHRS, CDR2 YFSETQ. Trimming took 0 bases from V and 4 from J, leaving 14 bases between them. CDR3 DNA: TGCGCCAGCAGCTTGGGCCCAGGGCTGGGGTATAATTCACCCCTCCACTTT. This encodes CASSLGPGLGYNSPLHF.

The chain combines TRBV19 with TRBJ1-6; D not certain. Per the germline V gene, CDR1 is LNHDA and CDR2 is SQIVND (reference sequence). V lost 2 bases, J lost 7 bases, and 12 bases lay in between. The CDR3 contains 15 residues. The CDR3 reads CASSIRRDGNSPLHF. CDR3 bases: TGTGCCAGTAGTATACGGAGAGACGGAAATTCACCCCTCCACTTT.

The count of this clone is one. This sequence joins TRBV10-3 and TRBJ2-5; 9 nucleotides line up with TRBD1. Germline assignment: CDR1 ENHRY and CDR2 SYGVKD. This CDR3 spans 15 amino acids. With 6 bases clipped from V and 1 base from J, the junction kept 6 bases outside the gene matches. The DNA for the CDR3 is TGTGCCATCAGGGACCGGGACAGGGCCCAAGAGACCCAGTACTTC. Translating gives CAIRDRDRAQETQYF.

This clone appeared a single time. The rearrangement uses TRBV7-2 and TRBJ1-5; no reliable D call. The CDR3 totals 13 residues. Germline V gene data show CDR1 as SGHTA and CDR2 as FQGNSA. Between the trimmed V and J ends, which lost 2 bases and 3 bases, there was a span of 5 bases. The CDR3 loop reads CASSLSTNQPQHF. The CDR3 DNA sequence: TGTGCCAGCAGCTTATCTACCAATCAGCCCCAGCATTTT.

This chain connects TRBV5-3 to TRBJ2-1; TRBD2 matches at 11 bases. TRBV5-3 is classed as an ORF, of uncertain function. The length of the CDR3 is 19 residues. V shed 4 bases, J shed 9 bases, and the junction held 21 bases outside the gene matches. The CDR3 coding sequence is TGTGCCAGAAGCCCGAAAGGGGGCGCTAGGACTAGCGGGTATTCTGAGCAGTTCTTC. Translation: CARSPKGGARTSGYSEQFF.

This sequence joins TRBV7-9 and TRBJ1-3; the match to TRBD1 covers 8 bases. Trimming at V came to 4 bases and at J to 11 bases, leaving 7 bases not matched to a gene. Germline CDR1 is SEHNR and CDR2 is FQNEAQ (reference sequence). CDR3 length equals 13 residues. CDR3 loop: CASSWTDRGAIYF. The CDR3 DNA sequence: TGTGCCAGCAGCTGGACTGACAGGGGTGCCATATATTTT.

The chain is built from TRBV5-4 and TRBJ2-1; D remains ambiguous. Trimming pared 4 bases from V and 5 bases from J, leaving 10 bases between. The CDR3 extends over 13 amino acids. Germline CDR1 and CDR2: SGHNT and YYREEE (reference sequence). The chain's CDR3 is CASSTRNNNEQFF. CDR3 bases: TGTGCCAGCAGCACACGAAACAACAATGAGCAGTTCTTC.

The CDR3 nucleotides read TGTGCCAGCAGCCCCATCACTGGTAAAGAGACCCAGTACTTC. This translates into CASSPITGKETQYF. The genes are TRBV7-2 and TRBJ2-5; no firm D call. CDR1 is SGHTA, CDR2 FQGNSA, per germline. The germline V and J ends were trimmed by 5 bases and 3 bases, with 13 bases remaining between them. The CDR3 is 14 residues long.